The 5 T cell receptor beta chains below all came from one sample that was sequenced in a study of technical replicates of blood from several donors. TCRdb's table, derived via immunoSEQ multiplex PCR, lists solely in-frame clones and lacks some. In the table there are 65,000 to 70,000 clones, 80% to 90% of which are singletons. The sample was PBMCs. These receptor sequences come from a human donor in good health. Some clones in this sample may be carry-over from other donors' samples.

This chain uses TRBV7-2 with TRBJ1-6; D not resolved. Trimming removed 3 bases at V and 8 bases at J, with 14 bases between. The CDR3 is 15 amino acids. Germline CDR1 SGHTA, CDR2 FQGNSA. CDR3 sequence: CASSLGRTLYSPLHF. The CDR3 DNA reads as TGTGCCAGCAGCTTGGGCCGAACCCTTTATTCACCCCTCCACTTT. Based on the CDR3 plus reference TRBV7-2 and TRBJ1-6, the full variable domain is GAGVSQSPSNKVTEKGKDVELRCDPISGHTALYWYRQSLGQGLEFLIYFQGNSAPDKSGLPSDRFSAERTGGSVSTLTIQRTQQEDSAVYLCASSLGRTLYSPLHFGNGTRLTVT.

CDR3: CASKGVIDRANEKLFF. The CDR3 DNA reads TGTGCCAGTAAAGGAGTCATTGACAGAGCTAATGAAAAACTGTTTTTT. This sequence joins TRBV19 and TRBJ1-4; D perhaps matches TRBD1 (5 bases). Between the trimmed V and J ends, which lost 7 bases and 3 bases, there was a span of 18 bases. Germline assignment: CDR1 LNHDA and CDR2 SQIVND (reference sequence). The CDR3 has 16 residues.

The chain employs TRBV7-3 and TRBJ2-3; 10 bases map to TRBD2. The germline V gene encodes CDR1 SGHTA and CDR2 FQGTGA. The length of the CDR3 is 16 residues. V shed 5 bases and J 2 bases; nucleotides not matched to a gene: 7. The CDR3 loop reads CASSPSGGVNTDTQYF. The CDR3, as DNA: TGTGCCAGCAGCCCCAGCGGGGGGGTAAACACAGATACGCAGTATTTT.

This chain links TRBV7-2 with TRBJ1-5; 11 bases match TRBD1. Germline CDR1 and CDR2: SGHTA and FQGNSA. The CDR3 totals 14 residues. V trimming: 5 bases; J trimming: 16 bases; junction bases outside the gene matches: 13. The CDR3 DNA reads TGTGCCAGCAGCAACCCGGGACAGGGGGAAGAGAAACATTTT. The encoded protein is CASSNPGQGEEKHF.

The J gene is TRBJ2-3, the V gene TRBV7-3, with D possibly being TRBD1 (6 bases). The CDR3 loop spans 15 amino acids. Germline-derived CDR1 and CDR2 are SGHTA and FQGTGA. Trimming pared 5 bases from V and 1 base from J, leaving 13 bases between. CDR3: CASSQIGGRTDTQYF. DNA of the CDR3: TGTGCCAGCAGCCAGATTGGGGGCCGCACAGATACGCAGTATTTT. Looking up the rest from reference TRBV7-3 and TRBJ2-3 gives the full variable domain: GAGVSQTPSNKVTEKGKYVELRCDPISGHTALYWYRQSLGQGPEFLIYFQGTGAADDSGLPNDRFFAVRPEGSVSTLKIQRTERGDSAVYLCASSQIGGRTDTQYFGPGTRLTVL.